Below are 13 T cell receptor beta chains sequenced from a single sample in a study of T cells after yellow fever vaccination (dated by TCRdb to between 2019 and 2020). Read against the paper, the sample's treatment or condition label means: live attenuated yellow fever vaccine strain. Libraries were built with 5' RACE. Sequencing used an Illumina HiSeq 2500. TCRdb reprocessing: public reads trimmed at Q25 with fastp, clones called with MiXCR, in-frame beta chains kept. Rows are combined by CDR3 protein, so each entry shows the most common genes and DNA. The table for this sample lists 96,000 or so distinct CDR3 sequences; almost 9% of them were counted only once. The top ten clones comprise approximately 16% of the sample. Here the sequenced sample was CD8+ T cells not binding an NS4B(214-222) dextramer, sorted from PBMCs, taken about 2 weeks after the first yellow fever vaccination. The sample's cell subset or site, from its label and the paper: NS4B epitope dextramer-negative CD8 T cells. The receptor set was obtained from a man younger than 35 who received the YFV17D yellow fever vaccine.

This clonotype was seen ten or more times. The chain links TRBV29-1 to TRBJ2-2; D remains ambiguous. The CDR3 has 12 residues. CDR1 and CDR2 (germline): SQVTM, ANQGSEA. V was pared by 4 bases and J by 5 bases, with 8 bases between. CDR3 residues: CSVVRTTGELFF. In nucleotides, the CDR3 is TGCAGCGTTGTACGTACGACCGGGGAGCTGTTTTTT.

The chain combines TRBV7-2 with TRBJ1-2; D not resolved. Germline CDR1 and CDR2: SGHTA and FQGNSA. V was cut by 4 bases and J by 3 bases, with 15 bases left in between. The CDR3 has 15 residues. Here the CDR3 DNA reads TGTGCCAGCAGCTCGCCAGAGGGCAGCTACTATGGCTACACCTTC. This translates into CASSSPEGSYYGYTF.

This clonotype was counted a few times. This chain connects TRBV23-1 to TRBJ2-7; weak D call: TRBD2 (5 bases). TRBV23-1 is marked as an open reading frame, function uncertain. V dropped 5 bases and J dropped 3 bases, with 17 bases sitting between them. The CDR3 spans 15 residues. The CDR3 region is CASSKWEFTDYEQYF. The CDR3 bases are TGCGCCAGCAGTAAATGGGAGTTTACCGACTACGAGCAGTACTTC.

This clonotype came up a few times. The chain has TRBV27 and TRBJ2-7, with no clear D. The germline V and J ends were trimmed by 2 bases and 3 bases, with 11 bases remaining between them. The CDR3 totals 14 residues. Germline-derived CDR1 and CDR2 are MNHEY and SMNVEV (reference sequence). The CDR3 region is CASSLRPFNYEQYV. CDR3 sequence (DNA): TGTGCCAGCAGTTTAAGACCATTTAACTACGAGCAGTACGTC.

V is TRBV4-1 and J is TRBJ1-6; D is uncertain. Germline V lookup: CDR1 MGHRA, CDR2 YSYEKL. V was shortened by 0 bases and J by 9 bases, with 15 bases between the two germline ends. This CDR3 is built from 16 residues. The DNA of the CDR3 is TGCGCCAGCAGCCAAGAAGGATGGACTAGCCCTTCACCCCTCCACTTT. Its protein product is CASSQEGWTSPSPLHF.

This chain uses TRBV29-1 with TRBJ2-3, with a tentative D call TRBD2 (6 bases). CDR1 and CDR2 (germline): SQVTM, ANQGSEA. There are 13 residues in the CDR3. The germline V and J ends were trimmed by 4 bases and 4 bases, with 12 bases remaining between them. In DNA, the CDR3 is TGCAGCGTTGTTTACCTAGCGTCAGATACGCAGTATTTT. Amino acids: CSVVYLASDTQYF.

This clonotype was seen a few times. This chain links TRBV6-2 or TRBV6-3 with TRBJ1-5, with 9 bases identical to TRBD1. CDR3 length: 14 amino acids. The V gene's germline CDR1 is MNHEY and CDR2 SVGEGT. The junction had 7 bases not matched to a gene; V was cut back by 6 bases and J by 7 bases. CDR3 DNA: TGTGCCAGCAGACAGGACAGGGGAGGCCAGCCCCAGCATTTT. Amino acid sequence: CASRQDRGGQPQHF.

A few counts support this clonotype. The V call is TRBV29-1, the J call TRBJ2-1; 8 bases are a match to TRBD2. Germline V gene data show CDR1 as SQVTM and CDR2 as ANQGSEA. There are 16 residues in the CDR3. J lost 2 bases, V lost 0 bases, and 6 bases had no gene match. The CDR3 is CSVEDRAGDTYNEQFF. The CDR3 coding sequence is TGCAGCGTTGAAGATCGAGCGGGGGATACCTACAATGAGCAGTTCTTC.

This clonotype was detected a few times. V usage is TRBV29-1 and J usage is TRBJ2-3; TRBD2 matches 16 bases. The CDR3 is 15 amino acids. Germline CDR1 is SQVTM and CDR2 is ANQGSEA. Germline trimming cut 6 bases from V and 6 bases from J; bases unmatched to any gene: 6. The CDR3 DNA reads TGCAGCGTGGGGGGACTAGCGGGGGGGTACGATACGCAGTATTTT. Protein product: CSVGGLAGGYDTQYF.

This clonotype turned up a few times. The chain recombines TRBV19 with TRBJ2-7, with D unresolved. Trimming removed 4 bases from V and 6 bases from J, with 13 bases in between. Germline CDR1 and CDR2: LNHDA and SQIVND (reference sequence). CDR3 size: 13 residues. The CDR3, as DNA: TGTGCCAGTAGTACCAAAGCCCTAAGCGAGCAGTACTTC. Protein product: CASSTKALSEQYF.

The CDR3 nucleotides are TGTGCCAGCAGTTTACTCGGACGGGGTACGAACACTGAAGCTTTCTTT. Translation gives CASSLLGRGTNTEAFF. V is TRBV12-3 or TRBV12-4 and J is TRBJ1-1; no clear D gene. Trimming removed 2 bases at V and 1 base at J, with 14 bases between. The CDR3 runs 16 residues.

The CDR3 bases are TGTGCCAGCAGCCACATAACCGGGGGCAGCTCCTACGAGCAGTACTTC. It specifies CASSHITGGSSYEQYF. V is TRBV5-5 and J is TRBJ2-7; either TRBD1 or TRBD2 may fit D (6 bases each). The ends were cut back, 4 bases at V and 0 bases at J, with 17 bases in the middle. Looked up from germline, CDR1 is SGHKS and CDR2 is YYEKEE (reference sequence). The CDR3 extends over 16 amino acids.

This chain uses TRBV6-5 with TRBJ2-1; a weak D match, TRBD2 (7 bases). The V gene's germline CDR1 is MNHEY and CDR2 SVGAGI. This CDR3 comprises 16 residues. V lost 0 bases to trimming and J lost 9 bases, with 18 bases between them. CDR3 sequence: CASSYSIVGGGVEQFF. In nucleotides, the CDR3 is TGTGCCAGCAGTTACTCGATCGTCGGAGGGGGGGTTGAGCAGTTCTTC.